This entry features one T cell receptor (beta chain) sequence. This specimen comes from a study of blood T cell repertoires in COVID-19. The wider study: Acute and convalescent COVID-19 specimens originated in the United States, Italy and Spain. PBMCs, B-cell-depleted T cells, or T cells were the source of the cDNA or gDNA that made up the material.

The protocol was immunoSEQ multiplex PCR, while the TCRdb copy is restricted to in-frame clones and leaves out a portion. The repertoire includes hundreds of thousands of clones, roughly 85% of them detected once, and less than 6.5% sits in the top ten. Material: peripheral blood. This sequence was found in a man aged 50-59 years with active or convalescent COVID-19.

The CDR3 coding sequence is TGTGCCAGCAGTATACAGGGAACGCAGTATTTT. This codes for CASSIQGTQYF. V gene TRBV6-5 combines with J gene TRBJ2-3; TRBD1 might be the D (6 bases). The CDR3 is made up of 11 amino acids. Germline loops: CDR1 MNHEY, CDR2 SVGAGI. V lost 5 bases and J 9 bases, leaving 9 bases between the germline ends.